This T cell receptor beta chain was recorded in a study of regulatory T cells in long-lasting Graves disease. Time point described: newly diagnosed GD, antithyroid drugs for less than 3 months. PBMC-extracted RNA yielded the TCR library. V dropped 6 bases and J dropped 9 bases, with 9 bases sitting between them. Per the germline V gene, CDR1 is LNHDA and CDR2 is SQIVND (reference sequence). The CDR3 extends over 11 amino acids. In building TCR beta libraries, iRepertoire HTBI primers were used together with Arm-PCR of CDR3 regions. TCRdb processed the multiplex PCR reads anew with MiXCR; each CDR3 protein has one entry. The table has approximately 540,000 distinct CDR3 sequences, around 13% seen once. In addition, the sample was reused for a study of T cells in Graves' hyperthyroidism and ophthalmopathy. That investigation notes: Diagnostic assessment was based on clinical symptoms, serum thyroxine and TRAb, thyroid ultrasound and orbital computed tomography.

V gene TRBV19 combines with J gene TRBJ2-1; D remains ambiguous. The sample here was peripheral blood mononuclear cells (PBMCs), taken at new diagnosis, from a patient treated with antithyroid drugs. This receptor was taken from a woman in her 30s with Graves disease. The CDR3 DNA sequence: TGTGCCAGTAGAGCCCGTGGTGAGCAGTTCTTC. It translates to CASRARGEQFF. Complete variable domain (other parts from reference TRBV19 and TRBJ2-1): DGGITQSPKYLFRKEGQNVTLSCEQNLNHDAMYWYRQDPGQGLRLIYYSQIVNDFQKGDIAEGYSVSREKKESFPLTVTSAQKNPTAFYLCASRARGEQFFGPGTRLTVL.